These 27 T cell receptor beta chains were all obtained from the same sample, sequenced in a study of T-cell reconstitution after alpha-beta-depleted transplantation in children. For TCRbeta, the library was prepared with unique molecular identifiers. TCRdb re-called the PCR reads through MiXCR, storing one row per CDR3 protein. The table has around 440,000 distinct CDR3 sequences, 10% to 13% seen once; the top ten hold 2% to 2.5%. Sequencing used PBMCs, obtained before TCRalphabeta/CD19-depleted stem cell transplant. The source is a child aged 2 to 10 with inherited bone marrow failure, due to receive a stem cell transplant.

This clonotype appeared a few times. This rearrangement joins TRBV12-3 or TRBV12-4 to TRBJ2-1, with D perhaps TRBD1 or TRBD2 (5 bases each). Deletions cut 0 bases from V and 8 bases from J, with 11 bases between. The CDR3 contains 14 residues. CDR3: CASSLAGEFHEQFF. The CDR3 coding sequence is TGTGCCAGCAGTTTAGCAGGGGAGTTCCATGAGCAGTTCTTC.

This clonotype was recorded at least ten times. The chain combines TRBV7-6 with TRBJ2-7, with D possibly TRBD1 on 6 matching bases. There are 13 residues in the CDR3. Germline assignment: CDR1 SGHVS and CDR2 FNYEAQ. V shed 5 bases and J shed 4 bases, with 12 bases lying between them. Written as DNA, the CDR3 is TGTGCCAGCAGCGTTAAACAGGGTTACGAGCAGTACTTC. Its protein is CASSVKQGYEQYF.

Notes on this clonotype: A much more abundant neighbour one base away suggests this may be a read error. The V gene is TRBV5-6, the J gene TRBJ2-7, with 9 bases matching TRBD1. The CDR3 totals 14 residues. Germline V gene data show CDR1 as SGHDT and CDR2 as YYEEEE. The CDR3 protein is CASTATGQGYVQYF. DNA of the CDR3: TGTGCCAGCACCGCTACGGGACAGGGCTACGTGCAGTACTTC.

This clonotype was counted at least ten times. The V and J genes are TRBV5-1 and TRBJ1-1; tentatively, D is TRBD1 (5 bases). Trimming pared 4 bases from V and 10 bases from J, leaving 17 bases between. The CDR3 spans 13 residues. Germline V gene lookup returns CDR1 SGHRS and CDR2 YFSETQ. The CDR3 loop reads CASSLRDGSRAFF. CDR3 in DNA: TGCGCCAGCAGCCTCCGGGACGGAAGTAGAGCTTTCTTT.

This clonotype was observed a handful of times. The chain combines TRBV12-3 or TRBV12-4 with TRBJ2-3; the D gene is possibly TRBD1 (5 bases). The V gene lost 6 bases and the J gene lost 4 bases, with 20 bases spanning the gap. CDR3 size: 16 residues. The CDR3 DNA follows: TGTGCCAGCAGAACCCCGGGTCGGAAGGGGCCAGATACGCAGTATTTT. It codes for CASRTPGRKGPDTQYF.

This clonotype was detected many times. V gene TRBV24-1 combines with J gene TRBJ2-6; TRBD1 agrees at 10 bases. The CDR3 consists of 19 residues. Per germline, CDR1 KGHDR and CDR2 SFDVKD. V shed 4 bases and J 3 bases; nucleotides not matched to a gene: 11. The DNA for the CDR3 is TGTGCCACCAGTGAGACCCCGGGACAGGGGAGGTTTGGGGCCAACGTCCTGACTTTC. Encoded protein: CATSETPGQGRFGANVLTF.

As for this clonotype: Just one base apart from a much larger clone, this may be a read error. The chain combines TRBV29-1 with TRBJ2-3; D might be TRBD2 (5 bases). V was pared by 3 bases and J by 4 bases, with 11 bases between. The CDR3 has 13 residues. Per the germline V gene, CDR1 is SQVTM and CDR2 is ANQGSEA. The CDR3 loop is CSVDLRVSDTQYF. The DNA for the CDR3 is TGCAGCGTTGATTTGCGGGTATCAGATACGCAGTATTTT.

This clonotype has ten or more counts. The chain couples TRBV6-5 to TRBJ2-3; D perhaps matches TRBD1 (5 bases). CDR3 length equals 14 residues. With 2 bases removed from V and 3 bases from J, the gap between germline ends came to 9 bases. Germline CDR1 reads MNHEY; CDR2 reads SVGAGI. The CDR3: CASSYTSGTDTQYF. The DNA for the CDR3 is TGTGCCAGCAGTTACACCTCAGGGACAGATACGCAGTATTTT.

This clonotype was seen only a few times. The V call is TRBV5-1, the J call TRBJ2-2; TRBD2 agrees at 11 bases. The junction had 5 bases not matched to a gene; V was cut back by 4 bases and J by 0 bases. The CDR3 totals 17 residues. From germline, CDR1 is SGHRS and CDR2 YFSETQ. CDR3 in DNA: TGCGCCAGCAGCAAGACTAGCGGGGCCTCGAACACCGGGGAGCTGTTTTTT. Its translation: CASSKTSGASNTGELFF.

The chain uses TRBV12-3 or TRBV12-4 and TRBJ2-1; 12 bases line up with TRBD2. This CDR3 comprises 17 residues. V gave up 2 bases and J gave up 2 bases; unmatched junction bases: 4. CDR3 sequence (DNA): TGTGCCAGCAGTTTAAGACTAGCGGGAGTCACCTACAATGAGCAGTTCTTC. This codes for CASSLRLAGVTYNEQFF.

Remarks on this clonotype: Since a much larger clone is just one base distant, this may be a read error. A read error is likely, as this CDR3 ends without the conserved phenylalanine or tryptophan. This chain uses TRBV5-1 with TRBJ2-1; D may be TRBD2 (6 bases). Germline CDR1 SGHRS, CDR2 YFSETQ. The germline V and J ends were trimmed by 0 bases and 5 bases, with 15 bases remaining between them. This CDR3 is built from 16 residues. CDR3 sequence reads: CASSLGPGVINNEQFV. In nucleotides, the CDR3 is TGCGCCAGCAGCTTGGGGCCGGGAGTAATCAACAATGAGCAGTTCGTC.

This clonotype has ten or more counts. The chain recombines TRBV5-1 with TRBJ2-1, with D perhaps matching TRBD2 (5 bases). Trimming stripped 4 bases from V and 0 bases from J, with 14 bases between. CDR1 is SGHRS, CDR2 YFSETQ, per germline. This CDR3 has 16 residues. The CDR3 is CASSPAEADSYNEQFF. Here the CDR3 DNA reads TGCGCCAGCAGCCCTGCGGAGGCGGACTCCTACAATGAGCAGTTCTTC.

This clonotype was seen at least ten times. This chain uses TRBV29-1 with TRBJ2-6; TRBD2 agrees at 8 bases. Germline CDR1 is SQVTM and CDR2 is ANQGSEA. This CDR3 contains 16 residues. V gave up 6 bases and J gave up 4 bases; unmatched junction bases: 11. CDR3: CSVSPSGGSGANVLTF. The CDR3 DNA reads as TGCAGCGTCTCTCCCTCGGGGGGGTCAGGGGCCAACGTCCTGACTTTC.

This clonotype has at least ten counts. V and J are TRBV7-9 and TRBJ2-1; D not resolved. V gave up 2 bases and J gave up 8 bases, with 4 bases separating them. CDR3 length: 11 amino acids. The germline V gene has CDR1 SEHNR and CDR2 FQNEAQ (reference sequence). The CDR3: CASSLTDEQFF. The CDR3 DNA reads as TGTGCCAGCAGCTTAACGGATGAGCAGTTCTTC.

The genes are TRBV5-1 and TRBJ2-1, with D possibly being TRBD2 (5 bases). V lost 6 bases and J lost 1, with 14 bases in between. The CDR3 has 15 amino acids. Germline CDR1 is SGHRS and CDR2 is YFSETQ. The CDR3 nucleotides are TGCGCCAGCAACCTAGCCTACCCTTCCTACAATGAGCAGTTCTTC. It is translated as CASNLAYPSYNEQFF. The entire variable domain, with the rest obtained from reference TRBV5-1 and TRBJ2-1, is as follows: KAGVTQTPRYLIKTRGQQVTLSCSPISGHRSVSWYQQTPGQGLQFLFEYFSETQRNKGNFPGRFSGRQFSNSRSEMNVSTLELGDSALYLCASNLAYPSYNEQFFGPGTRLTVL.

As for this clonotype: The junction differs from germline at one of its ends, possibly a read error. CDR3 DNA sequence: TGTGCCAGCAGCCGCAGCGGGGTAAGCTCCCACAATGAGCAGTTCTTC. Protein product: CASSRSGVSSHNEQFF. The chain uses TRBV7-2 and TRBJ2-1, with 7 bases lining up with TRBD2. The germline V gene encodes CDR1 SGHTA and CDR2 FQGNSA. The CDR3 spans 16 residues.

In this sample, this clonotype turned up many times. The V and J genes are TRBV7-2 and TRBJ2-1; D remains ambiguous. The germline V and J ends were trimmed by 5 bases and 0 bases, with 14 bases remaining between them. In germline, CDR1 is SGHTA, CDR2 FQGNSA. CDR3 length equals 16 residues. The CDR3 loop is CASSHDEAPSYNEQFF. The CDR3 DNA reads TGTGCCAGCAGCCACGATGAGGCCCCCTCCTACAATGAGCAGTTCTTC. Based on the CDR3 plus reference TRBV7-2 and TRBJ2-1, the full variable domain is GAGVSQSPSNKVTEKGKDVELRCDPISGHTALYWYRQSLGQGLEFLIYFQGNSAPDKSGLPSDRFSAERTGGSVSTLTIQRTQQEDSAVYLCASSHDEAPSYNEQFFGPGTRLTVL.

This clonotype occurred many times. The chain employs TRBV30 and TRBJ1-2; the D gene is possibly TRBD1 (5 bases). The CDR3 totals 14 residues. Germline loops: CDR1 GTSNPN, CDR2 SVGIG (reference sequence). V lost 3 bases and J lost 2, with 13 bases in between. The DNA of the CDR3 is TGTGCCTGGAGGGGACCGGGACTGAACTATGGCTACACCTTC. Protein product: CAWRGPGLNYGYTF.

This clonotype was observed many times. The chain links TRBV28 to TRBJ2-7; either TRBD1 or TRBD2 may fit D (5 bases each). The V end lost 8 bases, the J end lost 1 base, and 15 bases lay between the germline ends. The CDR3 runs to 14 residues. Germline CDR1 and CDR2: MDHEN and SYDVKM. CDR3 sequence: CASHTGQPSYEQYF. Written as DNA, the CDR3 is TGTGCCAGCCATACGGGGCAGCCTTCCTACGAGCAGTACTTC.

This clonotype was counted at least ten times. V is TRBV28 and J is TRBJ2-3, with D perhaps matching TRBD1 (6 bases). CDR1 MDHEN and CDR2 SYDVKM come from the germline V gene. This CDR3 has 14 residues. Trimming left V 7 bases short and J 1 base short, with 12 bases between. CDR3 bases: TGTGCCAGCACCTTCTGGACAGGCACAGATACGCAGTATTTT. It yields the protein CASTFWTGTDTQYF.

This clonotype was counted a few times. The rearrangement joins TRBV29-1 to TRBJ2-2; 12 positions agree with TRBD2. Germline V gives CDR1 SQVTM, CDR2 ANQGSEA. V gave up 6 bases and J gave up 1 base; unmatched junction bases: 3. The length of the CDR3 is 15 residues. The CDR3 is CSVEGLAGNTGELFF. In nucleotides, the CDR3 is TGCAGCGTCGAGGGACTAGCGGGGAACACCGGGGAGCTGTTTTTT.

This clonotype has at least ten counts. V gene TRBV27 combines with J gene TRBJ2-7; D not certain. The CDR3 length is 13 residues. Germline V gene lookup returns CDR1 MNHEY and CDR2 SMNVEV (reference sequence). V lost 9 bases and J 6 bases, leaving 18 bases between the germline ends. The CDR3 loop reads CASLVGQTLEQYF. The CDR3, as DNA: TGTGCCAGTTTGGTAGGTCAGACCCTCGAGCAGTACTTC.

This clonotype appeared many times. The CDR3 spells CATSDFTGVAFF. CDR3 nucleotide sequence: TGTGCCACCAGTGATTTTACGGGGGTTGCTTTCTTT. The chain uses TRBV24-1 and TRBJ1-1; possible D gene TRBD1, 5 bases. Deletions cut 1 base from V and 11 bases from J, with 10 bases between. Germline CDR1 reads KGHDR; CDR2 reads SFDVKD. The CDR3 runs to 12 residues.

The table lists this clonotype with many counts. V and J are TRBV20-1 and TRBJ2-1; 10 positions agree with TRBD2. The trim removed 1 base at V and 6 bases at J, leaving 6 bases unmatched. The CDR3 has 15 residues. CDR1 and CDR2 (germline): DFQATT, SNEGSKA (reference sequence). DNA of the CDR3: TGCAGTGCTAGAGTGGCTAGCGGGAGAGTCAATGAGCAGTTCTTC. Translating it yields CSARVASGRVNEQFF.

This clonotype occurred many times. This sequence joins TRBV9 and TRBJ2-3, with a tentative D call TRBD2 (5 bases). V shed 4 bases and J shed 4 bases, with 13 bases lying between them. CDR1 is SGDLS and CDR2 is YYNGEE in the germline V gene. This CDR3 is built from 14 residues. DNA for the CDR3: TGTGCCAGCAGCCCCCGGGGTGAGGCAGATACGCAGTATTTT. This translates into CASSPRGEADTQYF.

This clonotype was seen repeatedly, ten times or more. CDR3 bases: TGTGCCAGCAGGAGTGGGTTGACCTACGAGCAGTACTTC. It yields the protein CASRSGLTYEQYF. This sequence joins TRBV12-3 or TRBV12-4 and TRBJ2-7; D is unresolved. The V end lost 6 bases, the J end lost 2 bases, and 11 bases lay between the germline ends. This CDR3 region has 13 residues.

As concerns this clonotype: At one end, the junction sequence differs from germline, possibly due to a read error. V usage is TRBV7-2 and J usage is TRBJ1-6; 9 positions match TRBD1. The germline gives CDR1 SGHTA, CDR2 FQGNSA. The CDR3 loop spans 15 amino acids. The CDR3 loop is CASSLSGTGNLPLHF. CDR3 nucleotides: TGTGCCAGCAGCTTAAGCGGGACAGGGAATTTACCCCTCCACTTT.